The T cell receptor beta chain described here comes from a study of T cell responses to AZD1222 COVID-19 vaccine. Clones were read by immunoSEQ multiplex PCR, and TCRdb kept only the in-frame ones, dropping some. This table holds some 100,000 clones, more than 80% found once. The sequenced sample was peripheral blood, obtained 28 days after the second AZD1222 dose. The source of this sequence is an adult who received the AZD1222 COVID-19 vaccine.

This chain's CDR3 is CASTPRQDSSYEQYF. DNA of the CDR3: TGTGCCAGCACCCCGCGACAGGACAGCTCCTACGAGCAGTACTTC. The chain couples TRBV6-5 to TRBJ2-7; D is perhaps TRBD1 (6 bases). CDR3 length: 15 residues. From germline, CDR1 is MNHEY and CDR2 SVGAGI. The V end lost 7 bases, the J end lost 0 bases, and 16 bases lay between the germline ends.